One and the same sample provided the 6 T cell receptor beta chains below, sequenced in a study of blood T cell repertoires in COVID-19. Generated by immunoSEQ multiplex PCR, the TCRdb table keeps only in-frame clones and is missing some. Altogether about 20,000 clones are present, around 90% being singletons, with the ten largest covering roughly 7%. Input material: peripheral blood. These receptors came from a man between 70 and 80 years old with active COVID-19.

The chain couples TRBV5-1 to TRBJ2-5; TRBD1 might be the D (6 bases). The CDR3 contains 13 residues. In germline, CDR1 is SGHRS, CDR2 YFSETQ. V gave up 5 bases and J gave up 5 bases, with 13 bases separating them. The CDR3 DNA reads as TGCGCCAGCAGGCTTCAGGGGTATGAGACCCAGTACTTC. Its protein product is CASRLQGYETQYF.

V gene TRBV29-1 combines with J gene TRBJ2-1; 7 bases align to TRBD2. This CDR3 comprises 13 residues. The germline CDR1 and CDR2 sequences are SQVTM and ANQGSEA. After removal of 6 bases from V and 12 bases from J, the junction contained 14 bases not matched to a gene. CDR3 amino acids: CSVHRDYRGGQFF. The CDR3 coding sequence is TGCAGCGTCCACCGGGACTACCGAGGAGGGCAGTTCTTC.

J is TRBJ2-7 and V is TRBV5-6; D might be TRBD1 (6 bases). The germline V gene encodes CDR1 SGHDT and CDR2 YYEEEE. The CDR3 extends over 14 amino acids. With 2 bases removed from V and 2 bases from J, the gap between germline ends came to 11 bases. The CDR3 coding sequence is TGTGCCAGCAGCTTAGGGACAACAACCTACGAGCAGTACTTC. Translated, it gives CASSLGTTTYEQYF. The full variable domain, in which reference TRBV5-6 and TRBJ2-7 provide the parts outside the CDR3, is DAGVTQSPTHLIKTRGQQVTLRCSPKSGHDTVSWYQQALGQGPQFIFQYYEEEERQRGNFPDRFSGHQFPNYSSELNVNALLLGDSALYLCASSLGTTTYEQYFGPGTRLTVT.

The chain has TRBV19 and TRBJ2-1; a possible D gene is TRBD1 (6 bases). Germline V gene data show CDR1 as LNHDA and CDR2 as SQIVND (reference sequence). This CDR3 region has 13 residues. V lost 4 bases to trimming and J lost 6 bases, with 10 bases between them. CDR3 in amino acids: CASSNARGNEQFF. The CDR3 DNA is TGTGCCAGTAGTAACGCCAGGGGCAATGAGCAGTTCTTC.

This chain uses TRBV6-1 with TRBJ1-1; no firm D call. The CDR3 runs to 14 residues. CDR1 is MNHNS and CDR2 is SASEGT in the germline V gene. V gave up 1 base and J gave up 3 bases, with 9 bases separating them. For the CDR3, the DNA is TGTGCCAGCAGTGAAGTGGGGAGGGACACTGAAGCTTTCTTT. Amino acids: CASSEVGRDTEAFF.

The CDR3 bases are TGTGCCAGCAGCTTACAGGCAGGTAACAATGAGCAGTTCTTC. The encoded protein is CASSLQAGNNEQFF. The chain uses TRBV11-2 and TRBJ2-1; D unresolved. V lost 2 bases and J 5 bases, leaving 10 bases between the germline ends. Germline CDR1 and CDR2: SGHAT and FQNNGV. CDR3 length equals 14 residues.